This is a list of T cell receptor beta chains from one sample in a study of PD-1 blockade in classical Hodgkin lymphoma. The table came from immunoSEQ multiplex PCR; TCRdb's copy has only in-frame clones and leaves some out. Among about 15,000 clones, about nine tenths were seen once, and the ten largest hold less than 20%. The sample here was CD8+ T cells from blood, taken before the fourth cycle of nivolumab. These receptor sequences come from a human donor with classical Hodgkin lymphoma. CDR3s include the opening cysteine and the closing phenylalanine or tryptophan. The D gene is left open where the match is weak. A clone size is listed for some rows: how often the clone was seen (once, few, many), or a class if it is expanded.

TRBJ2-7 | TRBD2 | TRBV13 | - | TGTGCCAGCAGCTCTGGACTAGCGGGAGAGTACGAGCAGTACTTC | CASSSGLAGEYEQYF
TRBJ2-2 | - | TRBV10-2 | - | TGCGCCAGCAGTGAGACCGGGGAGCTGTTTTTT | CASSETGELFF
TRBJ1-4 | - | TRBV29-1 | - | TGCAGCGTTGGGGGGGGGCTTAATGAAAAACTGTTTTTT | CSVGGGLNEKLFF
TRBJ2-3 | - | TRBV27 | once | TGTGCCAGCAGTCCCCGGGTCCGCACAGATACGCAGTATTTT | CASSPRVRTDTQYF
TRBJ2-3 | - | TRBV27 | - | TGTGCCAGCAGTTTATTGGGGGTGAGGGGCACAGATACGCAGTATTTT | CASSLLGVRGTDTQYF
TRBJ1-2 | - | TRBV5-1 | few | TGCGCCAGCAGCTTGGTGGCGGTCTCAGGAAATGGCTACACCTTC | CASSLVAVSGNGYTF
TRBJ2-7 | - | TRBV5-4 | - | TGTGCCAGCAGCTTGGTCGAGCAGTACTTC | CASSLVEQYF
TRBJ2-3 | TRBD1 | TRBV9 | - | TGTGCCAGCAGCGCCATCCGGGACAGGGGACTTGCAGATACGCAGTATTTT | CASSAIRDRGLADTQYF
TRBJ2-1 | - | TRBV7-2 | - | TGTGCCAGCAGCTTAGTGCGGCCCGGAGCAGCTTGGGATGAGCAGTTCTTC | CASSLVRPGAAWDEQFF
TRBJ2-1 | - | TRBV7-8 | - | TGTGCCAGCACCCCAGCCGGACTCGGGGGCAATGAGCAGTTCTTC | CASTPAGLGGNEQFF
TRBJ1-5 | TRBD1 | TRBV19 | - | TGTGCCAGTAGTCCCTGGACAGGGGATCGGCCCCAGCATTTT | CASSPWTGDRPQHF
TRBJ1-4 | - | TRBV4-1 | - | TGCGCCAGCAGCCGGGCGGCTCAGGAGGAAAAACTGTTTTTT | CASSRAAQEEKLFF
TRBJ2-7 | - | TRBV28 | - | TGTGCCAGCAGTTTGCTTGCGGCCTACGAGCAGTACTTC | CASSLLAAYEQYF
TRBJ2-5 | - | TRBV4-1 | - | TGCGCCAGCAGCCAAGAAGGGCTGGCGGAGACCCAGTACTTC | CASSQEGLAETQYF
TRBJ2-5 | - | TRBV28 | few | TGTGCCAGCAGTTTTCACCCAGGGGAAGTTCAAGAGACCCAGTACTTC | CASSFHPGEVQETQYF
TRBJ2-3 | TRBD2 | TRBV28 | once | TGTGCCAGCAGTCTAGCGGGAGCAGATACGCAGTATTTT | CASSLAGADTQYF
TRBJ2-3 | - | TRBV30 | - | TGTGCCTGGGGCCCTGAGACCAGAGCTAGCACAGATACGCAGTATTTT | CAWGPETRASTDTQYF
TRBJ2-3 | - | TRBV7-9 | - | TGTGCCAGCAGCTTAGTCGTAGCGGTCACAGATACGCAGTATTTT | CASSLVVAVTDTQYF
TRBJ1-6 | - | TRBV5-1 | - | TGCGCCAGCAGACGCAGGGGCACCAATTCACCCCTCCACTTT | CASRRRGTNSPLHF
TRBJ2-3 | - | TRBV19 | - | TGTGCCAGTAGTAACGGAGGGCCAGATACGCAGTATTTT | CASSNGGPDTQYF
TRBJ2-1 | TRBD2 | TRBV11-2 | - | TGTGCCAGCAGCCCAGAACCTGGACTAGCGGGACTGTTCTTC | CASSPEPGLAGLFF
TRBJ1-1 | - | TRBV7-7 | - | TGTGCTAGCAGTCTCCAATCGATGGTGAACACTGAAGCTTTCTTT | CASSLQSMVNTEAFF
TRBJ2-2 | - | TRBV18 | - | TGTGCCAGCTCACCACCGAATCGGGAGCTGTTTTTT | CASSPPNRELFF
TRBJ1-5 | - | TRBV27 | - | TGTGCCAGCAGTTTATGGGCAGGGTCAAGCAATCAGCCCCAGCATTTT | CASSLWAGSSNQPQHF
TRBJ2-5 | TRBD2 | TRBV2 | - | TGTGCCAGCAGTGGGACTAGCGGGGAAAAGACCCAGTACTTC | CASSGTSGEKTQYF
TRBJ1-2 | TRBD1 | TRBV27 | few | TGTGCCAGCAGTCCTGACAGGGGGTATGCCTATGGCTACACCTTC | CASSPDRGYAYGYTF
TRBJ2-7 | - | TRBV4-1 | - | TGCGCCAGCAGCCAAGTGGACGGGGACGACTACGAGCAGTACTTC | CASSQVDGDDYEQYF
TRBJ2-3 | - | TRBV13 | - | TGTGCCAGCAGCATCACAGATTTCACAGATACGCAGTATTTT | CASSITDFTDTQYF
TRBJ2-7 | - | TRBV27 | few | TGTGCCAGCAGCCACCAGGGGGGGAACTACTACGAGCAGTACTTC | CASSHQGGNYYEQYF
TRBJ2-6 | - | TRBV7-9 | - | TGTGCCAGCAGCTTCCGGGATTCTGGGGCCAACGTCCTGACTTTC | CASSFRDSGANVLTF
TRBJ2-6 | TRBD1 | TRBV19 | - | TGTGCCAGTACCAGGACAGGGAGTGGGGCCAACGTCCTGACTTTC | CASTRTGSGANVLTF
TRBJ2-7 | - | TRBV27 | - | TGTGCCAGCAGTTTAGGTGGACACCACTACGAGCAGTACTTC | CASSLGGHHYEQYF